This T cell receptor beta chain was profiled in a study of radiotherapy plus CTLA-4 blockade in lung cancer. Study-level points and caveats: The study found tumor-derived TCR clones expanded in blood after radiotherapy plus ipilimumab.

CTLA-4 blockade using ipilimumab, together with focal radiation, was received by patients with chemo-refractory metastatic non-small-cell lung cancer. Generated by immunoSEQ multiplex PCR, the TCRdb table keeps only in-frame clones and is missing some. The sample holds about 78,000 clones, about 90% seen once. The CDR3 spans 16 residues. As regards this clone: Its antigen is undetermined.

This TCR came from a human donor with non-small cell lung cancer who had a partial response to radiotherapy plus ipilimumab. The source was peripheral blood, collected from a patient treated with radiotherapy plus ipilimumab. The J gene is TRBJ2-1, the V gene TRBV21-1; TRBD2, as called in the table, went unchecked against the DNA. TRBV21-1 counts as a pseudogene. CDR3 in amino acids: CASSKSHRESYNEQFF. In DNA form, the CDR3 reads TGTGCCAGCAGCAAATCGCATCGGGAGTCGTACAATGAGCAGTTCTTC.